Shown below are 30 T cell receptor beta chains from a single sample sequenced in a study of T-cell reconstitution after alpha-beta-depleted transplantation in children. A TCRbeta library incorporating unique molecular identifiers was prepared. TCRdb passed the PCR reads through MiXCR, listing each CDR3 protein once. The sample lists hundreds of thousands of distinct CDR3 sequences; approximately 13% were seen once. The sequencing used PBMCs, mostly from graft donor cells, collected 360 days after TCRalphabeta/CD19-depleted stem cell transplant. The receptor set was obtained from a male patient under 18 who had a stem cell transplant for acute myeloid leukemia, so the T cells may come from the graft donor.

Remarks on this clonotype: A read error may explain this, as a much larger clone is one base away. This rearrangement joins TRBV25-1 to TRBJ2-2, with a possible D match to TRBD2 (7 bases). Germline V CDR1 and CDR2: MGHDK, SYGVNS. Trimming stripped 6 bases from V and 9 bases from J, with 17 bases between. The CDR3 loop spans 14 amino acids. CDR3 in amino acids: CASSRGGATRELFF. The CDR3 DNA is TGTGCCAGCAGCAGAGGGGGGGCAACCAGGGAGCTGTTTTTT. Drawing the rest from reference TRBV25-1 and TRBJ2-2, the complete variable domain is EADIYQTPRYLVIGTGKKITLECSQTMGHDKMYWYQQDPGMELHLIHYSYGVNSTEKGDLSSESTVSRIRTEHFPLTLESARPSHTSQYLCASSRGGATRELFFGEGSRLTVL.

At least ten counts were recorded for this clonotype. The rearrangement joins TRBV5-1 to TRBJ2-1; unclear D gene. This CDR3 region has 13 residues. Germline values: CDR1 SGHRS, CDR2 YFSETQ. V lost 1 base, J lost 5 bases, and 7 bases lay in between. CDR3 in DNA: TGCGCCAGCAGCTTGCAGACCCACAATGAGCAGTTCTTC. This sequence encodes CASSLQTHNEQFF.

This chain uses TRBV6-2 or TRBV6-3 with TRBJ2-2; 8 positions agree with TRBD1. With 5 bases clipped from V and 7 bases from J, the junction kept 6 bases outside the gene matches. CDR1 MNHEY and CDR2 SVGEGT come from the germline V gene. CDR3 length equals 14 residues. CDR3 residues: CASSPGDRHGELFF. DNA for the CDR3: TGTGCCAGCAGTCCGGGGGACAGGCACGGGGAGCTGTTTTTT.

The sample holds a few counts of this clonotype. This chain links TRBV27 with TRBJ2-3, with D perhaps given as TRBD1 or TRBD2 (5 bases each). The CDR3 is 15 residues long. V was shortened by 6 bases and J by 1 base, with 14 bases between the two germline ends. Germline-derived CDR1 and CDR2 are MNHEY and SMNVEV (reference sequence). In DNA, the CDR3 is TGTGCCAGCAGCACCCCGGGGCTAGGCACAGATACGCAGTATTTT. Protein: CASSTPGLGTDTQYF.

The chain carries TRBV20-1 and TRBJ2-7, with unresolved D. CDR3 size: 12 residues. The germline CDR1 and CDR2 sequences are DFQATT and SNEGSKA (reference sequence). Trimming removed 8 bases at V and 2 bases at J, with 13 bases between. The CDR3 nucleotides read TGCAGTAGCTTAGGGCCACCCTACGAGCAGTACTTC. Translation: CSSLGPPYEQYF.

This clonotype was detected only a few times. This rearrangement joins TRBV28 to TRBJ2-1; 11 bases match TRBD2. Trimming removed 5 bases from V and 7 bases from J; junction bases left unmatched: 4. In germline, CDR1 is MDHEN, CDR2 SYDVKM. The length of the CDR3 is 14 residues. DNA of the CDR3: TGTGCCAGCAGTCAGACTAGCGGGGCAAATGAGCAGTTCTTC. Residues: CASSQTSGANEQFF.

The chain uses TRBV7-6 and TRBJ2-1; a possible D gene is TRBD2 (7 bases). CDR1 is SGHVS and CDR2 is FNYEAQ in the germline V gene. The ends were cut back, 1 base at V and 7 bases at J, with 17 bases in the middle. This CDR3 is built from 16 residues. CDR3 sequence reads: CASSLGGGGGANEQFF. CDR3 nucleotides: TGTGCCAGCAGCTTAGGAGGAGGGGGGGGGGCGAATGAGCAGTTCTTC.

This clonotype was detected a few times. V and J are TRBV19 and TRBJ2-2; D gene ambiguous. There are 10 residues in the CDR3. Between the trimmed V and J ends, which lost 6 bases and 9 bases, there was a span of 5 bases. Germline V gene lookup returns CDR1 LNHDA and CDR2 SQIVND (reference sequence). Here the CDR3 DNA reads TGTGCCAGTAGCTCCTGGGAGCTGTTTTTT. Amino acids: CASSSWELFF.

The chain couples TRBV27 to TRBJ1-5; D is perhaps TRBD1 (6 bases). This CDR3 spans 15 amino acids. Trimming took off 5 bases at V and 8 bases at J, with 19 bases between the two ends. Germline V lookup: CDR1 MNHEY, CDR2 SMNVEV (reference sequence). The CDR3 region is CASSVLTGTHEPQHF. CDR3 sequence (DNA): TGTGCCAGCAGTGTACTGACAGGAACCCATGAGCCCCAGCATTTT.

A few counts support this clonotype. CDR3 protein: CATVLQRQTEAFF. The DNA for the CDR3 is TGTGCCACCGTCCTGCAGAGGCAGACTGAAGCTTTCTTT. The chain employs TRBV24-1 and TRBJ1-1; D unresolved. The ends were cut back, 9 bases at V and 5 bases at J, with 15 bases in the middle. Germline loops: CDR1 KGHDR, CDR2 SFDVKD. The CDR3 contains 13 residues.

The chain joins TRBV4-2 to TRBJ2-7; 8 nucleotides align to TRBD2. Germline CDR1 and CDR2: LGHNA and YNFKEQ. The CDR3 is 19 residues long. Trimming at V came to 0 bases and at J to 1 base, leaving 14 bases not matched to a gene. CDR3 sequence: CASSQDGPGGVAISYEQYF. The CDR3 nucleotides are TGTGCCAGCAGCCAAGATGGGCCGGGGGGGGTAGCGATTTCCTACGAGCAGTACTTC.

This clonotype was picked up many times. V is TRBV7-9 and J is TRBJ2-7; unclear D gene. Trimming removed 7 bases at V and 9 bases at J, with 13 bases between. The CDR3 is 11 residues long. Germline CDR1 and CDR2: SEHNR and FQNEAQ (reference sequence). CDR3 coding DNA: TGTGCCAGCACCCACGAGGCGGTGCAGTACTTC. It translates to CASTHEAVQYF.

Many counts were recorded for this clonotype. J is TRBJ2-1 and V is TRBV9; TRBD2 agrees at 8 bases. The CDR3 sequence is 15 residues long. Unmatched junction bases numbered 3, after V lost 3 bases and J lost 1 base. Germline V CDR1 and CDR2: SGDLS, YYNGEE. CDR3 sequence reads: CASSASSGSYNEQFF. The CDR3 nucleotides are TGTGCCAGCAGCGCCTCTAGCGGGTCCTACAATGAGCAGTTCTTC.

The chain joins TRBV7-9 to TRBJ2-5; no clear D. This CDR3 is 14 amino acids long. V lost 2 bases and J 5 bases, leaving 12 bases between the germline ends. Germline-derived CDR1 and CDR2 are SEHNR and FQNEAQ (reference sequence). The CDR3 here is CASSLSWLRETQYF. CDR3 DNA sequence: TGTGCCAGCAGCTTAAGTTGGCTTAGGGAGACCCAGTACTTC.

This clonotype came up a few times. The V call is TRBV5-1, the J call TRBJ2-7, with TRBD2 matching over 13 bases. This CDR3 comprises 17 residues. With 4 bases clipped from V and 3 bases from J, the junction kept 10 bases outside the gene matches. Germline values: CDR1 SGHRS, CDR2 YFSETQ. CDR3 in DNA: TGCGCCAGCAGCCCGGACGGGGGACTAGCGGGATACTACGAGCAGTACTTC. Translation: CASSPDGGLAGYYEQYF.

The chain combines TRBV4-2 with TRBJ1-1; no reliable D call. This CDR3 is built from 16 residues. V was clipped by 0 bases and J by 5 bases, with 16 bases between them. CDR1 and CDR2 (germline): LGHNA, YNFKEQ. CDR3 DNA: TGTGCCAGCAGCCAAGAAGGAGGGTCCACGGGGACTGAAGCTTTCTTT. This codes for CASSQEGGSTGTEAFF.

The chain recombines TRBV7-2 with TRBJ2-1; perhaps TRBD1 as D (8 bases). Germline CDR1 SGHTA, CDR2 FQGNSA. The CDR3 is 16 residues long. The V and J ends lost 4 bases and 7 bases respectively, with 20 bases between them. CDR3 nucleotides: TGTGCCAGCAGCTCTACCTTGAACAGGGGGGGAAATGAGCAGTTCTTC. Translation gives CASSSTLNRGGNEQFF.

This clonotype was found a few times. The CDR3 nucleotides are TGTGCCAGCAGGAATCCGACAGGGGGCGGTGGCTACACCTTC. As protein: CASRNPTGGGGYTF. The chain joins TRBV27 to TRBJ1-2; 10 bases fit TRBD1. This CDR3 spans 14 amino acids. Germline assignment: CDR1 MNHEY and CDR2 SMNVEV (reference sequence). J lost 7 bases, V lost 6 bases, and 8 bases had no gene match.

This clonotype has a handful of counts. The genes are TRBV7-3 and TRBJ2-7, with 8 bases identical to TRBD2. V lost 2 bases and J lost 7; bases outside the gene matches: 10. The CDR3 has 15 amino acids. Looked up from germline, CDR1 is SGHTA and CDR2 is FQGTGA. The CDR3 bases are TGTGCCAGCAGCTTAGGGCTGACTAGCGACGGTGAGCAGTACTTC. Residues: CASSLGLTSDGEQYF.

This clonotype was counted only a few times. The gene calls are TRBV12-5 and TRBJ2-7, with TRBD2 identical over 8 bases. Losses at the gene ends were 0 bases for V and 2 bases for J; bases not matched to a gene: 6. CDR3 length equals 16 residues. CDR1 LGHNT and CDR2 FRNRAP come from the germline V gene. CDR3 region: CASGLVVSGSPYEQYF. The CDR3 DNA follows: TGTGCTAGTGGTTTGGTAGTCAGCGGGAGTCCCTACGAGCAGTACTTC.

This clonotype has ten or more counts. The V call is TRBV28, the J call TRBJ2-5; TRBD1 might be the D (5 bases). V lost 3 bases and J 4 bases, leaving 12 bases between the germline ends. The CDR3 has 14 residues. Germline CDR1 is MDHEN and CDR2 is SYDVKM. CDR3 sequence reads: CASSFAGRAETQYF. The CDR3 nucleotides read TGTGCCAGCAGTTTTGCCGGCAGGGCAGAGACCCAGTACTTC.

This clonotype appeared a few times. This chain links TRBV15 with TRBJ2-7; the match to TRBD2 covers 7 bases. Germline V lookup: CDR1 LNHNV, CDR2 YYDKDF (reference sequence). The CDR3 contains 17 residues. Unmatched junction bases numbered 11, after V lost 0 bases and J lost 3 bases. The CDR3 DNA is TGTGCCACCAGCAGAGACTGGAAGCGGGACCCTAACTACGAGCAGTACTTC. This codes for CATSRDWKRDPNYEQYF.

This chain uses TRBV28 with TRBJ1-2; 8 positions agree with TRBD1. This CDR3 has 15 amino acids. Germline trimming cut 4 bases from V and 7 bases from J; bases unmatched to any gene: 11. Germline assignment: CDR1 MDHEN and CDR2 SYDVKM. The CDR3 sequence: CASSSFFGQGGGYTF. In DNA, the CDR3 is TGTGCCAGCAGTTCCTTCTTTGGACAGGGCGGTGGCTACACCTTC.

This rearrangement joins TRBV24-1 to TRBJ2-3, with D unclear. The CDR3 loop spans 14 amino acids. The V gene lost 4 bases and the J gene lost 2 bases, with 9 bases spanning the gap. Germline assignment: CDR1 KGHDR and CDR2 SFDVKD. CDR3 in amino acids: CATSDASPTDTQYF. The CDR3 DNA is TGTGCCACCAGTGACGCTAGTCCCACAGATACGCAGTATTTT.

This clonotype has a handful of counts. The genes are TRBV25-1 and TRBJ1-3; D gene uncertain. There are 14 residues in the CDR3. CDR1 is MGHDK and CDR2 is SYGVNS in the germline V gene. V was cut by 1 base and J by 11 bases, with 15 bases left in between. CDR3 nucleotides: TGTGCCAGCAGTGAATTTCGACGAGTAGACGCCATATATTTT. As protein: CASSEFRRVDAIYF.

This clonotype turned up a few times. The chain employs TRBV7-8 and TRBJ2-1; D is uncertain. Trimming pared 1 base from V and 0 bases from J, leaving 7 bases between. Germline V gene lookup returns CDR1 SGHVS and CDR2 FQNEAQ. The CDR3 has 15 amino acids. CDR3 protein: CASSLGARSYNEQFF. The DNA of the CDR3 is TGTGCCAGCAGCTTAGGGGCGCGCTCCTACAATGAGCAGTTCTTC. Combining the CDR3 with reference TRBV7-8 and TRBJ2-1 gives the whole variable domain GAGVSQSPRYKVAKRGQDVALRCDPISGHVSLFWYQQALGQGPEFLTYFQNEAQLDKSGLPSDRFFAERPEGSVSTLKIQRTQQEDSAVYLCASSLGARSYNEQFFGPGTRLTVL.

This clonotype came up many times. The V gene is TRBV20-1, the J gene TRBJ2-3, with 10 bases that match TRBD2. This CDR3 comprises 14 residues. Germline V gene data show CDR1 as DFQATT and CDR2 as SNEGSKA (reference sequence). V lost 5 bases, J lost 4 bases, and 6 bases stayed unmatched. The CDR3 sequence: CSALSGRGADTQYF. The CDR3 DNA reads TGCAGTGCTTTAAGCGGGAGGGGCGCAGATACGCAGTATTTT.

This clonotype has only a few counts. The chain combines TRBV29-1 with TRBJ2-5; 9 bases are shared with TRBD1. The CDR3 has 13 residues. CDR1 and CDR2 from the germline V gene are SQVTM and ANQGSEA. The V segment lost 6 bases and the J segment 2 bases; nucleotides outside the gene matches: 4. The CDR3 sequence is CSVWTGEQETQYF. CDR3 nucleotide sequence: TGCAGCGTATGGACAGGGGAACAAGAGACCCAGTACTTC.

The gene calls are TRBV5-1 and TRBJ2-7, with D possibly TRBD2 on 6 matching bases. Per the germline V gene, CDR1 is SGHRS and CDR2 is YFSETQ. The ends were cut back, 3 bases at V and 2 bases at J, with 12 bases in the middle. The CDR3 spans 14 residues. CDR3: CASSSSGSPYEQYF. CDR3 sequence (DNA): TGCGCCAGCAGCTCTTCCGGGAGCCCCTACGAGCAGTACTTC.

This clonotype was seen once. The gene calls are TRBV4-2 and TRBJ2-5; no clear D. Germline V gene lookup returns CDR1 LGHNA and CDR2 YNFKEQ. Trimming took off 3 bases at V and 2 bases at J, with 13 bases between the two ends. CDR3 length equals 15 residues. The CDR3 spells CASSHEVPGQETQYF. For the CDR3, the DNA is TGTGCCAGCAGCCATGAGGTTCCGGGTCAAGAGACCCAGTACTTC.